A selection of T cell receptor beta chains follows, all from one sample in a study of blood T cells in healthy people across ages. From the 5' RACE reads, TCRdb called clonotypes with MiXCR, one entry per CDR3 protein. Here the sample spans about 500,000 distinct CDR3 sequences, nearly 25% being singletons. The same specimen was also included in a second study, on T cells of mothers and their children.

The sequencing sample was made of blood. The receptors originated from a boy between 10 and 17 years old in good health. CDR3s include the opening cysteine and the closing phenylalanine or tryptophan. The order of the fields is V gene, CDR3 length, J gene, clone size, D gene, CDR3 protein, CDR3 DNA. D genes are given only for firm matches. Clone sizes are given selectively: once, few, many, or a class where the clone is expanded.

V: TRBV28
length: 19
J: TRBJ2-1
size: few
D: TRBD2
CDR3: CASSLWRLAGGSSYNEQFF
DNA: TGTGCCAGCAGTTTATGGAGACTAGCGGGGGGAAGCTCCTACAATGAGCAGTTCTTC

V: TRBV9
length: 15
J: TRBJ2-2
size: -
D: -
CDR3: CASSVTGGGTGELFF
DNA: TGTGCCAGCAGCGTGACAGGTGGGGGGACCGGGGAGCTGTTTTTT

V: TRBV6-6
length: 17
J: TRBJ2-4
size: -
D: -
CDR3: CASSFGGTNLAKNIQYF
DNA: TGTGCCAGCAGTTTCGGAGGGACAAATCTAGCCAAAAACATTCAGTACTTC

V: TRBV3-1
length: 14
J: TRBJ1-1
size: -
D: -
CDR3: CASSQEGGSTEAFF
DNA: TGTGCCAGCAGCCAAGAGGGCGGAAGCACTGAAGCTTTCTTT

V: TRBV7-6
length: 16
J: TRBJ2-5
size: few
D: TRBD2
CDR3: CASSLVLAGGVGEQLF
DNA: TGTGCCAGCAGCTTAGTACTAGCGGGAGGTGTCGGAGAGCAGCTCTTC

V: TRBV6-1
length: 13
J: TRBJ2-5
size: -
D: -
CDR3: CASIGQGGETQYF
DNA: TGTGCCAGCATCGGCCAGGGGGGCGAGACCCAGTACTTC

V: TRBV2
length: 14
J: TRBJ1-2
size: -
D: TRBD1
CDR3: CASREQGVGYGYTF
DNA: TGTGCCAGCAGGGAACAGGGGGTTGGCTATGGCTACACCTTC

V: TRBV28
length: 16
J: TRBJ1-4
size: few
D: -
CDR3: CASSSRQRATNEKLFF
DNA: TGTGCCAGCAGTTCTAGACAGAGGGCAACTAATGAAAAACTGTTTTTT

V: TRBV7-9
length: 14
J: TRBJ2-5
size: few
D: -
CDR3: CASSSTVRQETQYF
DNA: TGTGCCAGCAGCTCAACCGTCCGACAAGAGACCCAGTACTTC

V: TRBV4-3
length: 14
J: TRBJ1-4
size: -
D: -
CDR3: CASSQEVRAEKLFF
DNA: TGCGCCAGCAGCCAAGAGGTCAGGGCGGAAAAACTGTTTTTT

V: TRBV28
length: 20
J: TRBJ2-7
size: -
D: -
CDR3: CASSLLQGFHPGLPGYEQYF
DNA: TGTGCCAGCAGTTTATTGCAGGGGTTCCACCCGGGACTACCTGGGTACGAGCAGTACTTC

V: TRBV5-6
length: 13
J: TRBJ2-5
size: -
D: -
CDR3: CASSPSSEETQYF
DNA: TGTGCCAGCAGCCCCTCTAGCGAAGAGACCCAGTACTTC

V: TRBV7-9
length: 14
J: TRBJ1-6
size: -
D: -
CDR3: CASSFPDWNSPLHF
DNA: TGTGCCAGCAGCTTTCCTGACTGGAATTCACCCCTCCACTTT

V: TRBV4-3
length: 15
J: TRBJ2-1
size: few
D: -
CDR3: CASSQDGGSFSEQFF
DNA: TGCGCCAGCAGCCAAGACGGCGGTAGCTTCAGCGAGCAGTTCTTC

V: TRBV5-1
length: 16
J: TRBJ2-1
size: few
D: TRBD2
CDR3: CASSPETSGYYNEQFF
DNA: TGCGCCAGCAGCCCCGAGACTAGCGGGTACTACAATGAGCAGTTCTTC

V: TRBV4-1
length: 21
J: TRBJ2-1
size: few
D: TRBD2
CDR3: CASSQDPVGLAGQSSYNEQFF
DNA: TGCGCCAGCAGCCAAGATCCGGTTGGGCTAGCGGGACAGAGCTCCTACAATGAGCAGTTCTTC

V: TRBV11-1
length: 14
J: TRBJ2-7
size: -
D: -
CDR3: CASSLSTTGDEQYF
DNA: TGTGCCAGCAGCTTATCGACCACTGGCGACGAGCAGTACTTC

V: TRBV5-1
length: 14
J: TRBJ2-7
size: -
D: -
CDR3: CASSLGAAVYEQYF
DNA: TGCGCCAGCAGCTTGGGGGCGGCGGTCTACGAGCAGTACTTC

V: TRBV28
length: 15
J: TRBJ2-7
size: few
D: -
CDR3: CASSFSALYSYEQYF
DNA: TGTGCCAGCAGTTTCTCCGCCCTCTACTCCTACGAGCAGTACTTC

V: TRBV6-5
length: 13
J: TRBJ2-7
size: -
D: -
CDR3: CASSRLSSYEQYF
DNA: TGTGCCAGCAGCCGGCTCTCCTCCTACGAGCAGTACTTC

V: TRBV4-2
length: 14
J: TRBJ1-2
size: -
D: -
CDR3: CASNPGGRDYGYTF
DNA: TGTGCCAGCAACCCGGGGGGCAGGGACTATGGCTACACCTTC

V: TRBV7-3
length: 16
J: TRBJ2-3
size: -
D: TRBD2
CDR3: CASSPGTNLSTDTQYF
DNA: TGTGCCAGCAGCCCCGGGACTAACCTTAGCACAGATACGCAGTATTTT

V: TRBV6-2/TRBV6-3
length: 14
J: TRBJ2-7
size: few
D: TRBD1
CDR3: CASSMGQGSYEQYF
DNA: TGTGCCAGCAGCATGGGACAGGGTTCCTACGAGCAGTACTTC